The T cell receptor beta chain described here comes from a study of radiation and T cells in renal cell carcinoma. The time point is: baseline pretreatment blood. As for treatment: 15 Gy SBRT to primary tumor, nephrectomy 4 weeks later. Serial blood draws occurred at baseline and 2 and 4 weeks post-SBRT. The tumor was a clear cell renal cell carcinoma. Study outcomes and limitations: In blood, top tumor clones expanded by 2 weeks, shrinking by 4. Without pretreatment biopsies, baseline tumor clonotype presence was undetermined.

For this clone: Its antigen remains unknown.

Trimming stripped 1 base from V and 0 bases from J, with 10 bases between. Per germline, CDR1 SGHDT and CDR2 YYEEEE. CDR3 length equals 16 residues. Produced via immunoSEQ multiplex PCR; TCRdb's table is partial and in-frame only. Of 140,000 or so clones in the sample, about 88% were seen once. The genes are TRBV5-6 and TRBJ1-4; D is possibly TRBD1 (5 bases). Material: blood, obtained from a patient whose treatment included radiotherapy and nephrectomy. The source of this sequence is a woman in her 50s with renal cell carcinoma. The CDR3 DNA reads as TGTGCCAGCAGCTTGAAAGGGGTGGCAACTAATGAAAAACTGTTTTTT. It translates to CASSLKGVATNEKLFF. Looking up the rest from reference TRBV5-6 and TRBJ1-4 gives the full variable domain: DAGVTQSPTHLIKTRGQQVTLRCSPKSGHDTVSWYQQALGQGPQFIFQYYEEEERQRGNFPDRFSGHQFPNYSSELNVNALLLGDSALYLCASSLKGVATNEKLFFGSGTQLSVL.